This T cell receptor beta chain was sequenced for a study of blood T cell repertoires in COVID-19. Turning to the study itself: PBMCs, B-cell-depleted T cells, or T cells provided the cDNA or gDNA that made up the material.

In the authors' workflow: Reference gene primer amplification gave estimated nucleated cell counts. Profiled with immunoSEQ multiplex PCR; TCRdb holds only in-frame clones, not every one. The V and J calls and clone size were taken over from that table, and D and trimming were inferred from the DNA. The table has 300,000 to 350,000 clones, roughly 87% seen once. The CDR3 length is 14 residues. Germline CDR1 SGHAT, CDR2 FQNNGV. The V end was cut by 0 bases, the J end by 7 bases, with 10 bases between. The rearrangement links TRBV11-2 to TRBJ1-5; a possible D gene is TRBD1 (6 bases). Sample: peripheral blood. The clonotype originates from a man aged 25 to 40 with COVID-19, enrolled during active disease. In nucleotides, the CDR3 is TGTGCCAGCAGCTTAGATGGGGGCCGGCAGCCCCAGCATTTT. It is translated as CASSLDGGRQPQHF.